This T cell receptor (beta chain) was identified during a study of T cell responses to AZD1222 COVID-19 vaccine. Study results and caveats: Among those given AZD1222, only five to seven were seropositive at baseline.

For this clone: Its target is not known.

The V and J ends lost 0 bases and 5 bases respectively, with 5 bases between them. The germline gives CDR1 MGHRA, CDR2 YSYEKL. CDR3 length equals 13 residues. The protocol was immunoSEQ multiplex PCR, while the TCRdb copy is restricted to in-frame clones and leaves out a portion. The repertoire holds tens of thousands of clones, 70% to 80% seen once, with 20% to 25% in the top ten. The source of this sequence is an adult in good health. The chain has TRBV4-1 and TRBJ2-4; D is perhaps TRBD1 (5 bases). Sequencing was performed on peripheral blood, taken on day 0 of AZD1222 vaccination. The CDR3 loop is CASSQDRENIQYF. The CDR3, as DNA: TGCGCCAGCAGCCAAGACAGGGAAAACATTCAGTACTTC.